This TCR beta chain came from a study of blood T cell repertoires in COVID-19. Germline lookup yields CDR1 SQVTM and CDR2 ANQGSEA. Trimming removed 7 bases at V and 1 base at J, with 7 bases between. This CDR3 is built from 11 residues. Some clones are missing from TCRdb's copy, which holds only in-frame ones; the method was immunoSEQ multiplex PCR. The sample includes around 230,000 clones, around 83% of them seen just once. A word on this clone: This CDR3 is also generated by other DNA sequences in the sample.

The chain employs TRBV29-1 and TRBJ1-1; no reliable D call. This clonotype was sampled from a woman in her forties or fifties with acute or convalescent COVID-19. Sequenced material: peripheral blood. CDR3 in DNA: TGCAGCGGACAAGAGAACACTGAAGCTTTCTTT. It codes for CSGQENTEAFF.